This T cell receptor (beta chain) was captured in a study of post-analysis software for immune sequencing data. Study-wide background: The courses of disease that were included comprised relapsing-remitting, secondary progressive and progressive-relapsing multiple sclerosis. Study findings and constraints: Included in a set of about five TRBV segments more frequent in patients than controls were TRBV5-6, TRBV5-1 and TRBV20-1. Under F measure analysis, samples from one preparation batch co-clustered strongly. Compared with controls, patients showed significantly lower normalized Chao1 diversity.

A few counts support this clonotype. Its antigen remains unknown. One end of the junction fails to match germline, which may point to a read error. The CDR3 totals 13 residues. Germline CDR1 is SGHRS and CDR2 is YFSETQ. Unique molecular identifiers had been added to the TCR beta cDNA libraries. Between roughly 1 and 11 million T cells gave rise to some 450,000 cDNA molecules. TCRdb re-called the PCR reads with MiXCR, one entry per CDR3 protein. The profile shows approximately 400,000 distinct CDR3 sequences, about a third of them singletons. The chain combines TRBV5-1 with TRBJ2-7; 8 positions match TRBD1. The material sequenced was blood. The source is a girl under 18 with multiple sclerosis. The CDR3 loop is CASSGQGTYEQYF. The CDR3 nucleotides read TGTGCCAGCAGCGGACAGGGTACCTACGAGCAGTACTTC.